These 32 T cell receptor beta chains originate from one sample sequenced in a study of cytomegalovirus exposure and HLA in healthy donors. Primers for the PCR totalled 60 Vbeta and 13 Jbeta. Sequencing used immunoSEQ multiplex PCR; TCRdb keeps in-frame clones, though not all of them. This repertoire includes tens of thousands of clones. Sample: PBMCs. These receptors came from a man aged 25-45 years in good health and CMV-seropositive.

V is TRBV18 and J is TRBJ1-5; possibly TRBD1 for D (6 bases). This CDR3 is 14 amino acids long. CDR1 KGHSH and CDR2 LQKENI come from the germline V gene. V lost 1 base and J lost 3, with 7 bases in between. Written as DNA, the CDR3 is TGTGCCAGCTCACCACGGGACAACAATCAGCCCCAGCATTTT. Translation: CASSPRDNNQPQHF.

The chain uses TRBV6-5 and TRBJ2-1; TRBD2 is a possible D gene (5 bases). CDR3 size: 15 residues. Germline V gives CDR1 MNHEY, CDR2 SVGAGI. With 6 bases removed from V and 8 bases from J, the gap between germline ends came to 20 bases. The CDR3, as DNA: TGTGCCAGCAGATCGGACTTTTTCTCCGTTCATGAGCAGTTCTTC. Protein: CASRSDFFSVHEQFF.

Points on this clone: One end of the junction varies from germline; a read error may be responsible. This same CDR3 is encoded by further DNA sequences in the sample. This chain connects TRBV7-9 to TRBJ2-3; the match to TRBD2 covers 8 bases. CDR3 length: 17 residues. Germline CDR1 reads SEHNR; CDR2 reads FQNEAQ (reference sequence). DNA of the CDR3: TGTGCCAGCAGCTTAGTCGGGCTAGCGGGCTTCACAGATACACAGTATTTT. Its translation: CASSLVGLAGFTDTQYF.

The chain uses TRBV10-3 and TRBJ1-2; 10 bases line up with TRBD1. In germline, CDR1 is ENHRY, CDR2 SYGVKD. The CDR3 totals 16 residues. With 11 bases clipped from V and 4 bases from J, the junction kept 16 bases outside the gene matches. This CDR3 is CAASGQGYALGYGYTF. CDR3 DNA sequence: TGTGCCGCCTCGGGACAGGGGTATGCGCTTGGCTATGGCTACACCTTC.

Comment on this clone: One junction end disagrees with the germline gene, perhaps due to a read error. The CDR3: CAISVGQGTDKQYF. As DNA, the CDR3 is TGTGCCATCAGTGTGGGACAGGGCACAGATAAGCAGTATTTT. The genes are TRBV10-3 and TRBJ2-3; TRBD1 agrees at 9 bases. The length of the CDR3 is 14 residues. Germline CDR1 and CDR2: ENHRY and SYGVKD.

Concerning this clone: Sequence at one end of the junction differs from germline and may be a read error. This sample includes further DNA sequences coding for the same CDR3. In DNA form, the CDR3 reads TGTGCCCGGGGACAGGGACTCTCCGACAATGAGCAGTTCTTC. It yields the protein CARGQGLSDNEQFF. The rearrangement uses TRBV30 and TRBJ2-1; TRBD1 matches 9 bases. This CDR3 region has 14 residues. Germline assignment: CDR1 GTSNPN and CDR2 SVGIG (reference sequence).

The genes are TRBV5-4 and TRBJ2-1; 8 bases are shared with TRBD2. The V gene's germline CDR1 is SGHNT and CDR2 YYREEE (reference sequence). The CDR3 covers 14 residues. The ends lost 8 bases at V and 6 bases at J; junction bases unmatched: 10. CDR3 bases: TGTGCCAGTACTGTAAGGCGGGAGGTCAATGAGCAGTTCTTC. Amino acid sequence: CASTVRREVNEQFF.

This chain joins TRBV5-4 and TRBJ2-1; maybe TRBD1 (6 bases). Germline values: CDR1 SGHNT, CDR2 YYREEE (reference sequence). The CDR3 runs to 15 residues. V gave up 0 bases and J gave up 7 bases, with 14 bases separating them. The CDR3 reads CASSLVSGASNEQFF. The CDR3 bases are TGTGCCAGCAGCTTGGTCTCAGGGGCAAGTAATGAGCAGTTCTTC.

V and J are TRBV29-1 and TRBJ1-1; 9 positions agree with TRBD1. The CDR3 has 14 residues. Germline V CDR1 and CDR2: SQVTM, ANQGSEA. V gave up 1 base and J gave up 4 bases; unmatched junction bases: 4. The CDR3 DNA reads TGCAGCGTTGAAGCCGAGACAGGGGGCACTGAAGCTTTCTTT. Amino acids: CSVEAETGGTEAFF. The full variable domain, its missing parts supplied by reference TRBV29-1 and TRBJ1-1, is SAVISQKPSRDICQRGTSLTIQCQVDSQVTMMFWYRQQPGQSLTLIATANQGSEATYESGFVIDKFPISRPNLTFSTLTVSNMSPEDSSIYLCSVEAETGGTEAFFGQGTRLTVV.

The V gene is TRBV6-1, the J gene TRBJ1-1; D possibly corresponds to TRBD1 (5 bases). The V gene's germline CDR1 is MNHNS and CDR2 SASEGT. The CDR3 totals 14 residues. Trimming removed 6 bases at V and 3 bases at J, with 14 bases between. This CDR3 reads CASSDGTVHTEAFF. The CDR3 DNA reads as TGTGCCAGCAGCGACGGGACTGTGCACACTGAAGCTTTCTTT.

This chain joins TRBV7-8 and TRBJ1-4, with TRBD1 identical over 7 bases. This CDR3 is 15 amino acids long. Germline V CDR1 and CDR2: SGHVS, FQNEAQ. With 6 bases clipped from V and 4 bases from J, the junction kept 8 bases outside the gene matches. CDR3 residues: CASRTPGQNNEKLFF. The CDR3 nucleotides are TGTGCCAGCAGAACCCCGGGACAGAATAATGAAAAACTGTTTTTT.

V usage is TRBV18 and J usage is TRBJ2-6, with 7 bases that match TRBD1. In germline, CDR1 is KGHSH, CDR2 LQKENI. V was clipped by 4 bases and J by 0 bases; unmatched bases: 6. The CDR3 has 17 amino acids. CDR3 loop: CASSRPRDSSGANVLTF. In nucleotides, the CDR3 is TGTGCCAGCTCACGGCCCCGGGACAGCTCTGGGGCCAACGTCCTGACTTTC. Using reference TRBV18 and TRBJ2-6 for the parts outside the CDR3, the full variable domain is NAGVMQNPRHLVRRRGQEARLRCSPMKGHSHVYWYRQLPEEGLKFMVYLQKENIIDESGMPKERFSAEFPKEGPSILRIQQVVRGDSAAYFCASSRPRDSSGANVLTFGAGSRLTVL.

This rearrangement joins TRBV5-4 to TRBJ2-7; 7 positions match TRBD1. J lost 6 bases, V lost 2 bases, and 2 bases had no gene match. This CDR3 is 12 amino acids long. Germline V lookup: CDR1 SGHNT, CDR2 YYREEE (reference sequence). The CDR3 DNA follows: TGTGCCAGCAGCTTCCCAGGGGGCGAGCAGTACTTC. It encodes CASSFPGGEQYF.

In the case of this clone: One end of the junction fails to match germline, which may point to a read error. The chain carries TRBV29-1 and TRBJ1-2, with TRBD1 matching over 9 bases. Germline loops: CDR1 SQVTM, CDR2 ANQGSEA. The length of the CDR3 is 12 residues. CDR3 in amino acids: CSVEGQGSGYTF. DNA for the CDR3: TGCAGCGTCGAAGGACAGGGGTCTGGCTACACCTTC.

The V and J genes are TRBV9 and TRBJ2-7, with 9 bases that match TRBD2. The germline V gene encodes CDR1 SGDLS and CDR2 YYNGEE. The V segment lost 0 bases and the J segment 2 bases; nucleotides outside the gene matches: 0. This CDR3 comprises 14 residues. CDR3 residues: CASSVGGRAYEQYF. As DNA, the CDR3 is TGTGCCAGCAGCGTAGGCGGGAGGGCCTACGAGCAGTACTTC.

The rearrangement links TRBV29-1 to TRBJ2-1; D is perhaps TRBD1 (5 bases). V was pared by 5 bases and J by 13 bases, with 15 bases between. This CDR3 spans 11 amino acids. Germline lookup yields CDR1 SQVTM and CDR2 ANQGSEA. CDR3 in amino acids: CSVTQSRAQFF. The CDR3 DNA follows: TGCAGCGTTACACAGTCCAGGGCCCAGTTCTTC.

The gene calls are TRBV7-2 and TRBJ2-3; the match to TRBD2 covers 7 bases. Germline V gene lookup returns CDR1 SGHTA and CDR2 FQGNSA. This CDR3 region has 17 residues. V shed 1 base, J shed 0 bases, and the junction held 7 bases outside the gene matches. The CDR3 sequence: CASSLGWGEGSTDTQYF. DNA of the CDR3: TGTGCCAGCAGCTTAGGTTGGGGGGAGGGTAGCACAGATACGCAGTATTTT.

The V gene is TRBV4-1, the J gene TRBJ2-5; 7 bases line up with TRBD2. V gave up 2 bases and J gave up 3 bases; unmatched junction bases: 9. The V gene's germline CDR1 is MGHRA and CDR2 YSYEKL. The CDR3 extends over 16 amino acids. This CDR3 is CASSQLGGREKETQYF. CDR3 in DNA: TGCGCCAGCAGCCAACTTGGGGGGAGGGAGAAAGAGACCCAGTACTTC.

The chain employs TRBV5-1 and TRBJ2-7; no firm D call. The CDR3 covers 15 residues. Germline V gene lookup returns CDR1 SGHRS and CDR2 YFSETQ. V was cut by 3 bases and J by 6 bases, with 19 bases left in between. The CDR3 DNA reads as TGCGCCAGCAGCTCCTACCCGGATCCCTCGGGCGAGCAGTACTTC. Protein: CASSSYPDPSGEQYF.

The gene calls are TRBV7-9 and TRBJ1-6; 8 bases match TRBD1. The CDR3 has 15 residues. Per the germline V gene, CDR1 is SEHNR and CDR2 is FQNEAQ (reference sequence). V dropped 5 bases and J dropped 9; count of bases not matched to a gene: 9. This CDR3 reads CASSQRGQGSSPLHF. The CDR3 region has the DNA TGTGCCAGCAGCCAACGCGGACAGGGATCTTCACCCCTCCACTTT.

The rearrangement joins TRBV4-2 to TRBJ2-1; TRBD2 matches at 10 bases. The CDR3 is 16 amino acids. Per the germline V gene, CDR1 is LGHNA and CDR2 is YNFKEQ. Unmatched junction bases numbered 9, after V lost 3 bases and J lost 7 bases. CDR3: CASSHPTGTSVNEQFF. DNA for the CDR3: TGTGCCAGCAGCCATCCCACCGGGACTAGCGTGAATGAGCAGTTCTTC.

The chain carries TRBV11-2 and TRBJ2-5, with D maybe TRBD1 (5 bases). V lost 1 base and J lost 0, with 9 bases in between. The CDR3 is 15 residues long. CDR1 is SGHAT, CDR2 FQNNGV, per germline. In DNA form, the CDR3 reads TGTGCCAGCAGCTTAGTGCCCAGGGACCAAGAGACCCAGTACTTC. Residues: CASSLVPRDQETQYF.

The chain is built from TRBV11-2 and TRBJ2-7, with 8 bases lining up with TRBD2. The germline V gene has CDR1 SGHAT and CDR2 FQNNGV. CDR3 size: 18 residues. V lost 5 bases, J lost 2 bases, and 17 bases stayed unmatched. CDR3 protein: CASSRGGSLPRGTYEQYF. In DNA, the CDR3 is TGTGCCAGCAGCCGGGGGGGCAGCCTCCCGCGAGGGACCTACGAGCAGTACTTC.

The chain has TRBV29-1 and TRBJ2-3; 10 bases align to TRBD2. V lost 8 bases, J lost 1 base, and 6 bases stayed unmatched. The germline V gene has CDR1 SQVTM and CDR2 ANQGSEA. CDR3 size: 14 residues. CDR3 loop: CSHERGGGTDTQYF. The CDR3, as DNA: TGCAGCCACGAGCGGGGGGGCGGCACAGATACGCAGTATTTT.

The DNA of the CDR3 is TGTGCCAGCAGTAGCCAACAGAACTCACCCCTCCACTTT. As protein: CASSSQQNSPLHF. J is TRBJ1-6 and V is TRBV25-1; D is ambiguous. The germline V gene has CDR1 MGHDK and CDR2 SYGVNS. CDR3 length: 13 residues. V was trimmed by 5 bases and J by 10 bases, leaving 12 bases between them.

This chain uses TRBV7-2 with TRBJ1-1; TRBD1 matches 7 bases. The trim removed 7 bases at V and 4 bases at J, leaving 3 bases unmatched. The CDR3 contains 12 residues. The germline gives CDR1 SGHTA, CDR2 FQGNSA. The CDR3 bases are TGTGCCAGCAATGACAGGGCCACTGAAGCTTTCTTT. Residues: CASNDRATEAFF.

This chain uses TRBV18 with TRBJ1-3; 8 nucleotides line up with TRBD1. Germline CDR1 reads KGHSH; CDR2 reads LQKENI. This CDR3 contains 16 residues. V lost 2 bases, J lost 0 bases, and 3 bases stayed unmatched. CDR3 in amino acids: CASSPGQGSSGNTIYF. The DNA for the CDR3 is TGTGCCAGCTCACCAGGACAGGGAAGCTCTGGAAACACCATATATTTT.

CDR3 amino acids: CASSGTGLAANIQYF. The DNA for the CDR3 is TGCGCCAGCAGCGGAACGGGACTAGCGGCCAACATTCAGTACTTC. This chain connects TRBV5-1 to TRBJ2-4; the match to TRBD2 covers 11 bases. The V segment lost 4 bases and the J segment 7 bases; nucleotides outside the gene matches: 7. There are 15 residues in the CDR3. Per germline, CDR1 SGHRS and CDR2 YFSETQ.

V gene TRBV5-6 combines with J gene TRBJ2-2; 8 bases fit TRBD2. The CDR3 extends over 17 amino acids. CDR1 is SGHDT, CDR2 YYEEEE, per germline. The ends lost 0 bases at V and 1 base at J; junction bases unmatched: 5. CDR3 sequence (DNA): TGTGCCAGCAGCTTGGACGGACTAGCAGTGAACACCGGGGAGCTGTTTTTT. It is translated as CASSLDGLAVNTGELFF.

Written as DNA, the CDR3 is TGCAGTGCTAGCAGGGACACTGAAGCTTTCTTT. Translation gives CSASRDTEAFF. The gene calls are TRBV20-1 and TRBJ1-1, with D possibly being TRBD1 (5 bases). V was clipped by 3 bases and J by 3 bases, with 5 bases between them. Looked up from germline, CDR1 is DFQATT and CDR2 is SNEGSKA (reference sequence). This CDR3 contains 11 residues.

The genes are TRBV29-1 and TRBJ1-2; D is possibly TRBD1 (6 bases). Germline V gene data show CDR1 as SQVTM and CDR2 as ANQGSEA. The CDR3 covers 13 residues. Trimming left V 5 bases short and J 2 bases short, with 12 bases between. CDR3 region: CSVLDSDNYGYTF. The CDR3 coding sequence is TGCAGCGTTCTGGACAGCGACAACTATGGCTACACCTTC.

The rearrangement joins TRBV6-6 to TRBJ1-5, with a tentative D call TRBD1 (6 bases). The V gene's germline CDR1 is MNHNY and CDR2 SVGAGI (reference sequence). Trimming removed 0 bases at V and 0 bases at J, with 9 bases between. The CDR3 sequence is 16 residues long. CDR3 sequence: CASSYSWGRSNQPQHF. The CDR3 nucleotides are TGTGCCAGCAGTTACTCGTGGGGGCGTAGCAATCAGCCCCAGCATTTT.